This T cell receptor beta chain was identified during a study of T cell responses to AZD1222 COVID-19 vaccine. Study-level results: Mostly white British, mostly female donors; authors suggested clonal diversity may be underestimated. Nearly half of unique spike-specific TCRs reportedly avoided B.1.351 and B.1.1.7 mutated regions.

To note about this clone: Its specificity is not known.

V was trimmed by 3 bases and J by 9 bases, leaving 12 bases between them. The CDR3 totals 13 residues. Per germline, CDR1 KGHSH and CDR2 LQKENI. Produced via immunoSEQ multiplex PCR; TCRdb's table is partial and in-frame only. This table holds some 96,000 clones, approximately 87% found once. This clonotype originated in an adult in good health. The chain combines TRBV18 with TRBJ1-5; D possibly corresponds to TRBD1 (5 bases). This material consisted of peripheral blood, taken on day 0 of AZD1222 vaccination. The CDR3 DNA sequence: TGTGCCAGCTCACCTTCCGGGAGGGGGCCCCAGCATTTT. This codes for CASSPSGRGPQHF.